The 15 T cell receptor beta chains presented below share a single source sample, sequenced in a study of blood T cell repertoires in COVID-19. Profiled with immunoSEQ multiplex PCR; TCRdb holds only in-frame clones, not every one. The profile shows some 74,000 clones, approximately 80% of them singletons. The sample consisted of peripheral blood. These receptors all stem from a woman of 80 years or more with active or convalescent COVID-19.

V and J are TRBV10-3 and TRBJ1-2; D is ambiguous. The CDR3 extends over 13 amino acids. Trimming cost V 3 bases and J 7 bases, with 12 bases left between them. Germline V gene sequence: CDR1 ENHRY, CDR2 SYGVKD. The CDR3 region has the DNA TGTGCCATCAGTGATGGAGACGTGGGTGGCTACACCTTC. Encoded protein: CAISDGDVGGYTF.

V gene TRBV11-2 combines with J gene TRBJ2-1; TRBD2 might be the D (5 bases). CDR3 length: 15 amino acids. V lost 5 bases to trimming and J lost 5 bases, with 16 bases between them. The germline CDR1 and CDR2 sequences are SGHAT and FQNNGV. The CDR3 loop is CASSLRSGYNNEQFF. The CDR3 coding sequence is TGTGCCAGCAGCCTAAGGTCGGGGTATAACAATGAGCAGTTCTTC.

This clone was detected a few times. Different DNA sequences within this sample yield the same CDR3. V and J are TRBV6-2 or TRBV6-3 and TRBJ1-5; unclear D gene. The CDR3 consists of 12 residues. Germline V gene sequence: CDR1 MNHEY, CDR2 SVGEGT. Deletions cut 0 bases from V and 7 bases from J, with 4 bases between. The CDR3 coding sequence is TGTGCCAGCAGTTACTCGAGGCAGCCCCAGCATTTT. Residues: CASSYSRQPQHF.

The J gene is TRBJ1-5, the V gene TRBV18; 10 nucleotides line up with TRBD1. With 3 bases clipped from V and 7 bases from J, the junction kept 6 bases outside the gene matches. CDR1 and CDR2 from the germline V gene are KGHSH and LQKENI. This CDR3 comprises 15 residues. As DNA, the CDR3 is TGTGCCAGCTCACCTACCGGGACAGGGGAACAGCCCCAGCATTTT. This codes for CASSPTGTGEQPQHF.

DNA for the CDR3: TGTGCCAGCAGCTTGATGGGGGACAGGGGGACCTACGAGCAGTACTTC. It encodes CASSLMGDRGTYEQYF. The chain carries TRBV5-5 and TRBJ2-7; 11 bases agree with TRBD1. This CDR3 spans 16 amino acids. Germline lookup yields CDR1 SGHKS and CDR2 YYEKEE (reference sequence). V lost 1 base to trimming and J lost 2 bases; unmatched junction nucleotides: 5.

The chain's CDR3 is CASSPVAGVADTQYF. The CDR3 DNA sequence: TGTGCCAGCAGCCCAGTAGCGGGAGTCGCAGATACGCAGTATTTT. The chain is built from TRBV11-3 and TRBJ2-3, with 9 bases lining up with TRBD2. V was clipped by 5 bases and J by 4 bases; unmatched bases: 7. The CDR3 length is 15 residues. In germline, CDR1 is SGHNT, CDR2 YENEEA.

The rearrangement links TRBV5-1 to TRBJ2-7; D not certain. Trimming left V 4 bases short and J 6 bases short, with 17 bases between. The CDR3 extends over 14 amino acids. Germline V gene lookup returns CDR1 SGHRS and CDR2 YFSETQ. In DNA, the CDR3 is TGCGCCAGCAGCCCCTCCGACGATGGCGGCGAGCAGTACTTC. Its translation is CASSPSDDGGEQYF.

This clone was counted between two and nine times. The chain carries TRBV30 and TRBJ2-2; possibly TRBD1 for D (6 bases). CDR1 is GTSNPN and CDR2 is SVGIG in the germline V gene (reference sequence). V dropped 5 bases and J dropped 7 bases, with 8 bases sitting between them. The CDR3 totals 11 residues. CDR3 in amino acids: CAWPQGGELFF. CDR3 coding DNA: TGTGCCTGGCCACAGGGCGGGGAGCTGTTTTTT.

In this sample, this clone turned up a few times. The rearrangement uses TRBV19 and TRBJ1-5; D remains unclear. The V end lost 4 bases, the J end lost 3 bases, and 7 bases lay between the germline ends. The CDR3 is 13 residues long. Germline V gene data show CDR1 as LNHDA and CDR2 as SQIVND (reference sequence). The CDR3 sequence: CASSKTNNQPQHF. The DNA of the CDR3 is TGTGCCAGTAGTAAGACTAACAATCAGCCCCAGCATTTT.

The chain couples TRBV11-1 to TRBJ2-7; D is perhaps TRBD1 (5 bases). CDR3 length equals 14 residues. CDR1 is SGHAT and CDR2 is FQDESV in the germline V gene (reference sequence). Trimming removed 1 base from V and 2 bases from J, with 9 bases in between. The CDR3 reads CASSLGQWTYEQYF. As DNA, the CDR3 is TGTGCCAGCAGCTTAGGACAGTGGACCTACGAGCAGTACTTC.

This chain joins TRBV9 and TRBJ1-1; possible D gene TRBD1, 6 bases. This CDR3 spans 16 amino acids. The V end was cut by 0 bases, the J end by 1 base, with 13 bases between. The germline V gene encodes CDR1 SGDLS and CDR2 YYNGEE. CDR3 protein: CASSVGTGTTNTEAFF. The CDR3 DNA sequence: TGTGCCAGCAGCGTAGGAACAGGGACTACGAACACTGAAGCTTTCTTT.

V and J are TRBV21-1 and TRBJ1-2. TRBV21-1 is a known pseudogene. The CDR3 has 23 amino acids. CDR3 in DNA: TGTGCCAGCACTACAAATACCGAGGAGTGCGACTCCTCCTGGGTCCTTTTTAACTATGGCTACACCTTC. Translating gives CASTTNTEECDSSWVLFNYGYTF.

The chain has TRBV6-5 and TRBJ2-1, with D perhaps TRBD1 (6 bases). The CDR3 runs 15 residues. Trimming cost V 4 bases and J 6 bases, with 16 bases left between them. Looked up from germline, CDR1 is MNHEY and CDR2 is SVGAGI. CDR3 region: CASSSFRGLRNEQFF. For the CDR3, the DNA is TGTGCCAGCAGTTCTTTCAGGGGCCTGCGCAATGAGCAGTTCTTC.

The count of this clone is one. DNA for the CDR3: TGTGCCAGCAGCTCGGGACTAGCGGGATTTGCAGATACGCAGTATTTT. It codes for CASSSGLAGFADTQYF. The V and J genes are TRBV7-2 and TRBJ2-3; 13 bases align to TRBD2. Germline CDR1 reads SGHTA; CDR2 reads FQGNSA. The ends lost 4 bases at V and 4 bases at J; junction bases unmatched: 5. The CDR3 has 16 residues.

This chain joins TRBV5-1 and TRBJ1-1; 7 nucleotides line up with TRBD1. The V and J ends lost 0 bases and 5 bases, in that order; junction bases with no gene match: 10. Per the germline V gene, CDR1 is SGHRS and CDR2 is YFSETQ. This CDR3 is 16 amino acids long. The CDR3 protein is CASSLGSAGGGTEAFF. CDR3 in DNA: TGCGCCAGCAGCTTGGGATCCGCAGGGGGTGGGACTGAAGCTTTCTTT.